What follows are 13 T cell receptor beta chains derived from one specimen sequenced in a study of T cell responses to AZD1222 COVID-19 vaccine. Clones were sequenced by immunoSEQ multiplex PCR, and TCRdb holds only the in-frame ones, with some missing. The repertoire includes 150,000 to 200,000 clones, 80% to 95% of them detected once, and over 1.5% sits in the top ten. The sample in question was peripheral blood, obtained on day 0 of AZD1222 vaccination. These receptors originate from an adult in good health.

V gene TRBV11-2 combines with J gene TRBJ1-6, with D tentatively TRBD1 (5 bases). V was trimmed by 4 bases and J by 7 bases, leaving 17 bases between them. The CDR3 is 16 amino acids. Looked up from germline, CDR1 is SGHAT and CDR2 is FQNNGV. The CDR3: CASSWGSGRANSPLHF. For the CDR3, the DNA is TGTGCCAGCAGCTGGGGATCAGGCAGGGCAAATTCACCCCTCCACTTT.

As for this clone: At one end the junction does not follow the germline gene, possibly because of a read error. V gene TRBV7-3 combines with J gene TRBJ2-7; possibly TRBD2 for D (6 bases). Germline-derived CDR1 and CDR2 are SGHTA and FQGTGA. The CDR3 loop spans 13 amino acids. The CDR3 region is CASSPNSLAGPNF. CDR3 in DNA: TGTGCCAGCAGCCCGAACTCTCTCGCGGGGCCTAACTTC. The complete variable domain, with remaining parts taken from reference TRBV7-3 and TRBJ2-7, reads GAGVSQTPSNKVTEKGKYVELRCDPISGHTALYWYRQSLGQGPEFLIYFQGTGAADDSGLPNDRFFAVRPEGSVSTLKIQRTERGDSAVYLCASSPNSLAGPNFGPGTRLTVT.

The rearrangement uses TRBV19 and TRBJ1-2, with unresolved D. V lost 2 bases to trimming and J lost 5 bases, with 15 bases between them. CDR1 is LNHDA and CDR2 is SQIVND in the germline V gene (reference sequence). This CDR3 region has 15 residues. This CDR3 reads CASSIRESYEYGYTF. Written as DNA, the CDR3 is TGTGCCAGTAGTATACGAGAATCCTACGAGTATGGCTACACCTTC.

V and J are TRBV15 and TRBJ1-2; D unclear. V was pared by 1 base and J by 3 bases, with 9 bases between. Germline CDR1 is LNHNV and CDR2 is YYDKDF (reference sequence). CDR3 length: 14 amino acids. CDR3 bases: TGTGCCACCAGCAGAGTCACGGGGTACTATGGCTACACCTTC. It specifies CATSRVTGYYGYTF.

J is TRBJ2-7 and V is TRBV5-8; TRBD2 aligns across 7 bases. The ends lost 10 bases at V and 0 bases at J; junction bases unmatched: 16. This CDR3 is 16 amino acids long. Germline assignment: CDR1 SGHTS and CDR2 YDEGEE. The CDR3 DNA sequence: TGTGCCGGATCAGCGGGGCACCTCTTGAGCTCCTACGAGCAGTACTTC. It yields the protein CAGSAGHLLSSYEQYF.

The chain employs TRBV6-2 or TRBV6-3 and TRBJ2-1, with D unclear. The V gene lost 0 bases and the J gene lost 4 bases, with 10 bases spanning the gap. Germline V gives CDR1 MNHEY, CDR2 SVGEGT. The CDR3 has 15 amino acids. CDR3 sequence reads: CASSYSSLVYNEQFF. CDR3 sequence (DNA): TGTGCCAGCAGTTACTCATCCCTAGTGTACAATGAGCAGTTCTTC.

The chain carries TRBV29-1 and TRBJ2-4, with D perhaps matching TRBD2 (6 bases). The V end was cut by 4 bases, the J end by 3 bases, with 16 bases between. The length of the CDR3 is 15 residues. The germline V gene has CDR1 SQVTM and CDR2 ANQGSEA. The CDR3 sequence: CSVVGRRGGKNIQYF. As DNA, the CDR3 is TGCAGCGTTGTGGGTAGGAGGGGTGGCAAAAACATTCAGTACTTC.

This clone was counted a few times. This sequence joins TRBV12-3 or TRBV12-4 and TRBJ1-1; D call uncertain. Trimming stripped 4 bases from V and 5 bases from J, with 11 bases between. This CDR3 contains 13 residues. CDR3 coding DNA: TGTGCCAGCAGTTCGACAACTAAGACTGAAGCTTTCTTT. Residues: CASSSTTKTEAFF.

The chain couples TRBV19 to TRBJ1-2; D gene uncertain. CDR1 and CDR2 (germline): LNHDA, SQIVND (reference sequence). CDR3 size: 15 residues. V was shortened by 1 base and J by 4 bases, with 13 bases between the two germline ends. CDR3 protein: CASSIAFGESYGYTF. For the CDR3, the DNA is TGTGCCAGTAGTATAGCGTTTGGGGAGTCCTATGGCTACACCTTC.

The chain recombines TRBV19 with TRBJ1-5; D might be TRBD1 (5 bases). Germline CDR1 is LNHDA and CDR2 is SQIVND (reference sequence). V shed 1 base and J shed 5 bases, with 12 bases lying between them. The CDR3 totals 15 residues. CDR3 in amino acids: CASSIAQVGYQPQHF. In DNA, the CDR3 is TGTGCCAGTAGTATAGCACAGGTCGGATATCAGCCCCAGCATTTT.

The chain links TRBV6-5 to TRBJ1-3; D remains unclear. The CDR3 length is 14 residues. Looked up from germline, CDR1 is MNHEY and CDR2 is SVGAGI. Trimming removed 2 bases at V and 0 bases at J, with 5 bases between. The CDR3 loop reads CASSYGVSGNTIYF. DNA for the CDR3: TGTGCCAGCAGTTACGGGGTCTCTGGAAACACCATATATTTT.

The V gene is TRBV5-1, the J gene TRBJ1-2, with D uncertain. The V gene lost 1 base and the J gene lost 3 bases, with 4 bases spanning the gap. This CDR3 contains 12 residues. Germline V lookup: CDR1 SGHRS, CDR2 YFSETQ. The CDR3 protein is CASSLLDYGYTF. The CDR3, as DNA: TGCGCCAGCAGCTTGTTGGACTATGGCTACACCTTC.

This sequence joins TRBV7-2 and TRBJ2-7; no firm D call. The germline V gene has CDR1 SGHTA and CDR2 FQGNSA. This CDR3 has 13 residues. V gave up 1 base and J gave up 0 bases, with 4 bases separating them. The CDR3 nucleotides read TGTGCCAGCAGCTTAGGCTTCTCCTACGAGCAGTACTTC. Its translation: CASSLGFSYEQYF.